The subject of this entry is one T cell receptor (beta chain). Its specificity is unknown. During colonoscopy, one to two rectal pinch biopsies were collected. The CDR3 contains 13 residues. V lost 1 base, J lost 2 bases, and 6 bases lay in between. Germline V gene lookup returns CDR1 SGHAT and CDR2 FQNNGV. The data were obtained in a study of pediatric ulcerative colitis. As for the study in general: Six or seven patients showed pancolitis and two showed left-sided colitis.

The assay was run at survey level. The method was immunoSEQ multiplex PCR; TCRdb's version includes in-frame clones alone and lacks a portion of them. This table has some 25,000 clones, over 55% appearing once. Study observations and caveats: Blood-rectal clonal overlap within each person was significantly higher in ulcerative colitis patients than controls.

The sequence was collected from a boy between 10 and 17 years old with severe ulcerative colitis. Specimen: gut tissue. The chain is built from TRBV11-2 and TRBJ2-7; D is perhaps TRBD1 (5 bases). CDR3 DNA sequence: TGTGCCAGCAGCTTAGGGACAACCTACGAGCAGTACTTC. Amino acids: CASSLGTTYEQYF.